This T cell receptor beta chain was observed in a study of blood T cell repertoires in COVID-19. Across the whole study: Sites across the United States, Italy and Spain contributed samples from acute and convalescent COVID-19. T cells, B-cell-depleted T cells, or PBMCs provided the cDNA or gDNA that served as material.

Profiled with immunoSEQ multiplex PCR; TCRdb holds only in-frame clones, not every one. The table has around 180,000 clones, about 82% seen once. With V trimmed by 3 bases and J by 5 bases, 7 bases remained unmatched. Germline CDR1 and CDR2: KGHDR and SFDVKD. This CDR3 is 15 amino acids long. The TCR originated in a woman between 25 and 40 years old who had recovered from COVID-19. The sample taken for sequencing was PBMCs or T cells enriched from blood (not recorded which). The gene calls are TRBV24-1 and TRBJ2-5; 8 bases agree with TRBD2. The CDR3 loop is CATSDPGLAGETQYF. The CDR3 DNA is TGTGCCACCAGTGATCCCGGACTAGCCGGGGAGACCCAGTACTTC.